This T cell receptor (beta chain) is drawn from a study of glioma-infiltrating T cells after dendritic cell vaccination. The PCR used 60 V beta and 13 J beta primers. Using immunoSEQ multiplex PCR, the repertoire was profiled, and TCRdb retains in-frame clones only, with some absent. The sample carries tens of thousands of clones, roughly 80% recorded once. The time point here: after dendritic cell vaccination, including at tumor progression/relapse. No glioblastoma patient carried an isocitrate dehydrogenase mutation. This clone has just a few counts. CDR1 is SNHLY, CDR2 FYNNEI, per germline. The CDR3 sequence is 13 residues long. After removal of 6 bases from V and 12 bases from J, the junction contained 12 bases not matched to a gene.

The sample in question was blood, obtained after dendritic cell vaccination. The V call is TRBV2, the J call TRBJ1-2; 8 nucleotides line up with TRBD1. This clonotype was obtained from a human donor with glioblastoma. CDR3 in amino acids: CASSKGDRPGHTF. The CDR3 DNA sequence: TGTGCCAGCAGCAAAGGGGACAGGCCCGGACACACCTTC. The entire variable domain, with the rest obtained from reference TRBV2 and TRBJ1-2, is as follows: EPEVTQTPSHQVTQMGQEVILRCVPISNHLYFYWYRQILGQKVEFLVSFYNNEISEKSEIFDDQFSVERPDGSNFTLKIRSTKLEDSAMYFCASSKGDRPGHTFGSGTRLTVV.